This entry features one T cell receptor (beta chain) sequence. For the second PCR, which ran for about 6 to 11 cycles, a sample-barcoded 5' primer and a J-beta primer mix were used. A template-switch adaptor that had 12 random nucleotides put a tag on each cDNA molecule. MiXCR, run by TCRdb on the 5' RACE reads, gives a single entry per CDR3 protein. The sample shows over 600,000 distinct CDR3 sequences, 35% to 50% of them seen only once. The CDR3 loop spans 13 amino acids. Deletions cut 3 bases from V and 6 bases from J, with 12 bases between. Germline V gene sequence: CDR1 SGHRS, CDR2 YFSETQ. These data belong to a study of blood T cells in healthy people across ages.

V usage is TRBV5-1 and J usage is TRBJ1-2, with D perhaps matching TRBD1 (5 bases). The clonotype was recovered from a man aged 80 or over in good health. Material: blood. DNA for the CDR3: TGCGCCAGCAGCTCCGGGTGGGACCATGGCTACACCTTC. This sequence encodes CASSSGWDHGYTF.